A single sample is the source of the 6 T cell receptor beta chains below, sequenced in a study of T-cell reconstitution after alpha-beta-depleted transplantation in children. TCRbeta library preparation incorporated unique molecular identifiers. TCRdb re-called the PCR reads with MiXCR, one entry per CDR3 protein. This table holds some 600,000 distinct CDR3 sequences, 10% to 15% found once. The sample in question was PBMCs, mostly from graft donor cells, obtained 360 days after TCRalphabeta/CD19-depleted stem cell transplant. Receptors were obtained from a male patient under 18 who had a stem cell transplant for acute myeloid leukemia, so the T cells may come from the graft donor.

This clonotype occurred a few times. The rearrangement joins TRBV18 to TRBJ1-5; 11 bases align to TRBD1. V shed 3 bases and J 7 bases; nucleotides not matched to a gene: 2. Germline CDR1 and CDR2: KGHSH and LQKENI. The CDR3 length is 14 residues. The CDR3 reads CASSPWDRGQPQHF. The CDR3 DNA follows: TGTGCCAGCTCACCTTGGGACAGGGGGCAGCCCCAGCATTTT.

The J gene is TRBJ2-1, the V gene TRBV20-1; weak D call: TRBD1 (6 bases). V lost 1 base and J 10 bases, leaving 11 bases between the germline ends. The CDR3 is made up of 12 amino acids. The germline V gene has CDR1 DFQATT and CDR2 SNEGSKA (reference sequence). The CDR3 loop reads CSARGTAAEQFF. CDR3 nucleotide sequence: TGCAGTGCTAGAGGGACAGCGGCGGAGCAGTTCTTC.

This clonotype has a handful of counts. The chain carries TRBV7-3 and TRBJ2-1, with TRBD2 identical over 9 bases. The CDR3 contains 21 residues. Germline CDR1 reads SGHTA; CDR2 reads FQGTGA. V shed 1 base, J shed 5 bases, and the junction held 21 bases outside the gene matches. The CDR3 is CASSLRRGHMTGTSRNNEQFF. CDR3 sequence (DNA): TGTGCCAGCAGCTTAAGGAGAGGGCATATGACAGGGACTAGCCGAAACAATGAGCAGTTCTTC.

This clonotype has a handful of counts. This sequence joins TRBV10-3 and TRBJ2-5; TRBD1 matches at 11 bases. V dropped 2 bases and J dropped 10; count of bases not matched to a gene: 3. Germline values: CDR1 ENHRY, CDR2 SYGVKD. The CDR3 sequence is 13 residues long. The CDR3 DNA sequence: TGTGCCATCAGTGAGCCGGGACAGGGGGACCAGTACTTC. It is translated as CAISEPGQGDQYF.

This clonotype has at least ten counts. V is TRBV6-2 or TRBV6-3 and J is TRBJ2-1; TRBD2 matches at 9 bases. The CDR3 consists of 14 residues. Germline trimming cut 8 bases from V and 7 bases from J; bases unmatched to any gene: 9. Per the germline V gene, CDR1 is MNHEY and CDR2 is SVGEGT. The CDR3: CASVAGGPGNEQFF. DNA for the CDR3: TGTGCCAGCGTGGCGGGAGGGCCGGGGAATGAGCAGTTCTTC.

Notes on this clonotype: Because the CDR3 is missing its conserved closing phenylalanine or tryptophan, this is likely a read error. V gene TRBV14 combines with J gene TRBJ2-7; D is uncertain. Germline CDR1 SGHDN, CDR2 FVKESK. Deletions cut 4 bases from V and 2 bases from J, with 9 bases between. CDR3 length: 13 amino acids. CDR3 in amino acids: CASSRRQAYEQYL. The CDR3 DNA reads as TGTGCCAGCAGCCGGCGTCAAGCCTACGAGCAGTACCTC.